This T cell receptor (beta chain) appears in the sequencing data of a study of T-cell reconstitution after alpha-beta-depleted transplantation in children. Using unique molecular identifiers, the investigators prepared the TCRbeta library. In TCRdb, the PCR reads were re-called with MiXCR into one record per CDR3 protein. The profile shows hundreds of thousands of distinct CDR3 sequences, over 25% of them singletons. The germline CDR1 and CDR2 sequences are DFQATT and SNEGSKA (reference sequence). The CDR3 extends over 12 amino acids. V was cut by 3 bases and J by 6 bases, with 12 bases left in between.

This receptor was identified in a human donor who donated a stem cell graft to a child with aplastic anemia. Source: PBMCs from the stem cell graft donor, taken from the stem cell graft. The rearrangement links TRBV20-1 to TRBJ2-7; the D gene is possibly TRBD2 (6 bases). The DNA of the CDR3 is TGCAGTGCTAGCGGGAGCAGAGGCGAGCAGTACTTC. Translating it yields CSASGSRGEQYF.